These T cell receptor beta chains were read from a single sample in a study of T cell responses to AZD1222 COVID-19 vaccine. Clones were sequenced by immunoSEQ multiplex PCR, and TCRdb holds only the in-frame ones, with some missing. Counted here are 90,000 to 110,000 clones, around 90% occurring once; the ten biggest clones make up around 13%. The sample here was peripheral blood, taken on day 0 of MenACWY control vaccination. The receptors here all came from an adult in good health. CDR3s include the opening cysteine and the closing phenylalanine or tryptophan. The order of the fields is J gene, V gene, clone size, D gene, CDR3 DNA, CDR3 protein. D genes are given only for firm matches. Size values are once, few and many counts, or a class for expanded clones, and some rows have none.

J: TRBJ1-1
V: TRBV30
size: .
D: .
DNA: TGTGCCTGGACCAGTAGTTCGAACACTGAAGCTTTCTTT
CDR3: CAWTSSSNTEAFF

J: TRBJ1-4
V: TRBV23-1
size: .
D: TRBD1
DNA: TGCGCCCAGGGGGCCACTAATGAAAAACTGTTTTTT
CDR3: CAQGATNEKLFF

J: TRBJ2-5
V: TRBV3-1/TRBV3-2
size: .
D: .
DNA: TGTGCCAGCAGCCAAGGTCAGAAAGAGACCCAGTACTTC
CDR3: CASSQGQKETQYF

J: TRBJ2-2
V: TRBV28
size: .
D: TRBD2
DNA: TGTGCCAGCAGCCGTAGCGGGAGCACCGGGGAGCTGTTTTTT
CDR3: CASSRSGSTGELFF

J: TRBJ1-5
V: TRBV10-2
size: .
D: .
DNA: TGCGCCAGCAGTTCTACCGGCAATCAGCCCCAGCATTTT
CDR3: CASSSTGNQPQHF

J: TRBJ2-3
V: TRBV7-2
size: .
D: TRBD2
DNA: TGTGCCAGCAGCAGAATAGCGGGAGAGGTAGATACGCAGTATTTT
CDR3: CASSRIAGEVDTQYF

J: TRBJ1-5
V: TRBV6-5
size: once
D: .
DNA: TGTGCCAGCAGTTACTCGACAGATAGCAATCAGCCCCAGCATTTT
CDR3: CASSYSTDSNQPQHF

J: TRBJ1-5
V: TRBV5-1
size: .
D: TRBD1
DNA: TGCGCCAGCAGCTTGGACAGGGGGCCGGGACATCAGCCCCAGCATTTT
CDR3: CASSLDRGPGHQPQHF

J: TRBJ1-6
V: TRBV7-8
size: .
D: .
DNA: TGTGCCAGCAGCTCAGAACAGGGAACCTCACCCCTCCACTTT
CDR3: CASSSEQGTSPLHF

J: TRBJ2-1
V: TRBV7-9
size: .
D: TRBD2
DNA: TGTGCCAGCAGCGACCGGACTAGCGACTCCTACAATGAGCAGTTCTTC
CDR3: CASSDRTSDSYNEQFF

J: TRBJ2-1
V: TRBV19
size: .
D: .
DNA: TGTGCCACCGGCAACGCCGGACAGAGCTCCTACAATGAGCAGTTCTTC
CDR3: CATGNAGQSSYNEQFF

J: TRBJ2-5
V: TRBV9
size: .
D: .
DNA: TGTGCCAGCAGCGTAGCGGCAGGTGGCGAGACCCAGTACTTC
CDR3: CASSVAAGGETQYF

J: TRBJ1-6
V: TRBV4-3
size: .
D: .
DNA: TGCGCCACCGGCACCTCCTATAATTCACCCCTCCACTTT
CDR3: CATGTSYNSPLHF

J: TRBJ2-7
V: TRBV19
size: .
D: .
DNA: TGTGCCAGTAGTATAGTAGGGACCGGCTCCTACGAGCAGTACTTC
CDR3: CASSIVGTGSYEQYF

J: TRBJ1-2
V: TRBV27
size: .
D: .
DNA: TGTGCCAGCAGTCGGTTCGGCGGGAACTATGGCTACACCTTC
CDR3: CASSRFGGNYGYTF

J: TRBJ2-2
V: TRBV18
size: .
D: .
DNA: TGTGCCAGCTCACAAGACAGGCTCTACACCGGGGAGCTGTTTTTT
CDR3: CASSQDRLYTGELFF

J: TRBJ2-7
V: TRBV14
size: .
D: TRBD1
DNA: TGTGCCAGCAGCCAAACAGGGGGCTCCTACGAGCAGTACTTC
CDR3: CASSQTGGSYEQYF

J: TRBJ1-5
V: TRBV7-8
size: few
D: TRBD1
DNA: TGTGCCAGCAGCGCCCGCAGGGGGAAGAACAATCAGCCCCAGCATTTT
CDR3: CASSARRGKNNQPQHF

J: TRBJ2-7
V: TRBV11-1
size: .
D: TRBD2
DNA: TGTGCCAGCAGCACCGTGCCCGCGGGGGACGAGCAGTACTTC
CDR3: CASSTVPAGDEQYF

J: TRBJ1-6
V: TRBV7-2
size: .
D: TRBD1
DNA: TGTGCCAGCAGCCCATTACAGGGGAGTAATTCACCCCTCCACTTT
CDR3: CASSPLQGSNSPLHF

J: TRBJ2-7
V: TRBV5-1
size: .
D: TRBD2
DNA: TGCGCCAGCAGCTTGCCGGGACTAGCGGGAGGATGGTCCTACGAGCAGTACTTC
CDR3: CASSLPGLAGGWSYEQYF

J: TRBJ1-1
V: TRBV30
size: .
D: .
DNA: TGTGCCTGGAGTGTAGGAATGAACACTGAAGCTTTCTTT
CDR3: CAWSVGMNTEAFF

J: TRBJ1-2
V: TRBV14
size: .
D: .
DNA: TGTGCCAGCAGCCTCGGATGGGGGGATGGCTACACCTTC
CDR3: CASSLGWGDGYTF

J: TRBJ2-2
V: TRBV7-2
size: .
D: .
DNA: TGTGCCAGCAGCTTATCGGGCGGAGCGAACACCGGGGAGCTGTTTTTT
CDR3: CASSLSGGANTGELFF

J: TRBJ2-7
V: TRBV28
size: .
D: TRBD2
DNA: TGTGCCAGCAGTTTATCGTTAGCGGGAGGGGCCTACGAGCAGTACTTC
CDR3: CASSLSLAGGAYEQYF

J: TRBJ2-3
V: TRBV6-4
size: .
D: TRBD2
DNA: TGTGCCAGCAGTGACTCTCGGGGGGTGGACACAGATACGCAGTATTTT
CDR3: CASSDSRGVDTDTQYF

J: TRBJ2-3
V: TRBV11-2
size: .
D: TRBD2
DNA: TGTGCCAGCAGCTTAGGTAGGCTAGCGGGAACAGATACGCAGTATTTT
CDR3: CASSLGRLAGTDTQYF

J: TRBJ1-6
V: TRBV6-5
size: .
D: .
DNA: TGTGCCAGCAGACCTAACGGGGCCATAGGTTCACCCCTCCACTTT
CDR3: CASRPNGAIGSPLHF

J: TRBJ2-4
V: TRBV6-2/TRBV6-3
size: .
D: TRBD1
DNA: TGTGCCAGCAGCCGGACAGGGGATCCCAAAAACATTCAGTACTTC
CDR3: CASSRTGDPKNIQYF

J: TRBJ1-4
V: TRBV13
size: .
D: .
DNA: TGTGCCAGCAGCTTAGGCGCAACTAATGAAAAACTGTTTTTT
CDR3: CASSLGATNEKLFF

J: TRBJ2-7
V: TRBV6-1
size: .
D: .
DNA: TGTGCCAGCAGTGAACAATCACCCTCTCTTGGAGAGCAGTACTTC
CDR3: CASSEQSPSLGEQYF

J: TRBJ1-6
V: TRBV27
size: .
D: TRBD1
DNA: TGTGCCAGCAGTTTATTCGGGGGACAGGATAATTCACCCCTCCACTTT
CDR3: CASSLFGGQDNSPLHF

J: TRBJ2-1
V: TRBV6-1
size: .
D: TRBD2
DNA: TGTGCCAGCAGTGAGAGGGTTTCGGGAGGTTTGTGGGATGAGCAGTTCTTC
CDR3: CASSERVSGGLWDEQFF

J: TRBJ2-4
V: TRBV14
size: once
D: .
DNA: TGTGCCAGCAGCCAGGGGTGGGGGCCGGACATTCAGTACTTC
CDR3: CASSQGWGPDIQYF

J: TRBJ1-1
V: TRBV18
size: .
D: .
DNA: TGTGCCAGCTCACCATCGGAGGGAGCCGAAGCTTTCTTT
CDR3: CASSPSEGAEAFF

J: TRBJ2-7
V: TRBV5-6
size: .
D: .
DNA: TGTGCCAGCAACCCCCAGGACGGATACTCCTACGAGCAGTACTTC
CDR3: CASNPQDGYSYEQYF

J: TRBJ2-1
V: TRBV10-3
size: .
D: TRBD2
DNA: TGTGCCATCGCGTGGCGGGAGGGTTACAATGAGCAGTTCTTC
CDR3: CAIAWREGYNEQFF

J: TRBJ2-1
V: TRBV5-1
size: once
D: TRBD1
DNA: TGCGCCAGCAGCCGAACGACAGGGTATGAGCAGTTCTTC
CDR3: CASSRTTGYEQFF

J: TRBJ1-5
V: TRBV28
size: .
D: .
DNA: TGTGCCAGCAGATACCCAGGGACCGATAATCAGCCCCAGCATTTT
CDR3: CASRYPGTDNQPQHF

J: TRBJ2-1
V: TRBV10-3
size: .
D: TRBD1
DNA: TGTGCCATCAGAACGGACAGGGGTTACAATGAGCAGTTCTTC
CDR3: CAIRTDRGYNEQFF

J: TRBJ1-1
V: TRBV30
size: .
D: TRBD1
DNA: TGTGCCTGGAGGTTCCGCTCCACCGGGACAGGGGACACTGAAGCTTTCTTT
CDR3: CAWRFRSTGTGDTEAFF

J: TRBJ2-2
V: TRBV9
size: .
D: .
DNA: TGTGCCAGCAGCGTTCAGGACACCGGGGAGCTGTTTTTT
CDR3: CASSVQDTGELFF

J: TRBJ1-5
V: TRBV14
size: .
D: .
DNA: TGTGCCAGCAGCCAAGATAGGCAACAGCCCCAGCATTTT
CDR3: CASSQDRQQPQHF

J: TRBJ1-5
V: TRBV4-3
size: .
D: .
DNA: TGCGCCAGCAGCCAAGATGGTTTGAGGCCCCAGCATTTT
CDR3: CASSQDGLRPQHF

J: TRBJ2-5
V: TRBV28
size: .
D: .
DNA: TGTGCCACCCGCGGGCAGGGCGAGGAGACCCAGTACTTC
CDR3: CATRGQGEETQYF

J: TRBJ2-6
V: TRBV5-1
size: .
D: .
DNA: TGCGCCAGCAGCTTACGGGGGGCCAACGTCCTGACTTTC
CDR3: CASSLRGANVLTF

J: TRBJ1-2
V: TRBV25-1
size: once
D: .
DNA: TGTGCCAGCAGTGTCGACGGCGACTATGGCTACACCTTC
CDR3: CASSVDGDYGYTF

J: TRBJ1-2
V: TRBV4-3
size: .
D: TRBD1
DNA: TGCGCCAGCAGCCAGGGAACCGGACAGGGGGGATATGGCTACACCTTC
CDR3: CASSQGTGQGGYGYTF

J: TRBJ1-2
V: TRBV24-1
size: once
D: .
DNA: TGTGCCACCAGTGATTACGGGGGCTATGGCTACACCTTC
CDR3: CATSDYGGYGYTF

J: TRBJ2-6
V: TRBV29-1
size: medium-sized
D: .
DNA: TGCAGCGTTGTAGACAGTCTCTCTGGGGCCAACGTCCTGACTTTC
CDR3: CSVVDSLSGANVLTF

J: TRBJ1-5
V: TRBV10-3
size: few
D: .
DNA: TGTGCCATCAGTGCTCAGGGGAATCAGCCCCAGCATTTT
CDR3: CAISAQGNQPQHF

J: TRBJ2-3
V: TRBV4-2
size: .
D: .
DNA: TGTGCCAGCAGCCAAGAAGGTGGCTCCGTCACAGATACGCAGTATTTT
CDR3: CASSQEGGSVTDTQYF

J: TRBJ1-2
V: TRBV3-1/TRBV3-2
size: .
D: .
DNA: TGTGCCAGCAGCCGTTCCCAAGAGCTCCTGCTGCCCGTAAGAGGCTACACCTTC
CDR3: CASSRSQELLLPVRGYTF

J: TRBJ2-2
V: TRBV4-1
size: .
D: .
DNA: TGCGCCAGCAGCCAAGACTGGAACACCGGGGAGCTGTTTTTT
CDR3: CASSQDWNTGELFF

J: TRBJ2-7
V: TRBV29-1
size: .
D: .
DNA: TGCAGCGTTGGTGGGGACCCGCCTTACGAGCAGTACTTC
CDR3: CSVGGDPPYEQYF